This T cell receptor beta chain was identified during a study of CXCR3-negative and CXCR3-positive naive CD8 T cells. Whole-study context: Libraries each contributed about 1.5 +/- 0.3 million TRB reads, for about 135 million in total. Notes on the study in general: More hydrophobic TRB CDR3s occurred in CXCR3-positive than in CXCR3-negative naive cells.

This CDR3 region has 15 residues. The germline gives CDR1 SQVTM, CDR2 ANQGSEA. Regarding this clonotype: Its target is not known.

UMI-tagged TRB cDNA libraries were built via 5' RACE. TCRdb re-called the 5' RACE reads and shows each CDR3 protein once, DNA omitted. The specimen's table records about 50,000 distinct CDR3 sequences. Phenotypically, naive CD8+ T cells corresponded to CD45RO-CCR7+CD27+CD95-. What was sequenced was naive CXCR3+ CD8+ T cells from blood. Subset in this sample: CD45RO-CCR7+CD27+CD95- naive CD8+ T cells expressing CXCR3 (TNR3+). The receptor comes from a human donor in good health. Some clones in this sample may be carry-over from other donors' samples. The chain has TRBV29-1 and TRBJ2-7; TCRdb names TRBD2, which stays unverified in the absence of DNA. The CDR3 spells CSVELAGMGRYEQYF.